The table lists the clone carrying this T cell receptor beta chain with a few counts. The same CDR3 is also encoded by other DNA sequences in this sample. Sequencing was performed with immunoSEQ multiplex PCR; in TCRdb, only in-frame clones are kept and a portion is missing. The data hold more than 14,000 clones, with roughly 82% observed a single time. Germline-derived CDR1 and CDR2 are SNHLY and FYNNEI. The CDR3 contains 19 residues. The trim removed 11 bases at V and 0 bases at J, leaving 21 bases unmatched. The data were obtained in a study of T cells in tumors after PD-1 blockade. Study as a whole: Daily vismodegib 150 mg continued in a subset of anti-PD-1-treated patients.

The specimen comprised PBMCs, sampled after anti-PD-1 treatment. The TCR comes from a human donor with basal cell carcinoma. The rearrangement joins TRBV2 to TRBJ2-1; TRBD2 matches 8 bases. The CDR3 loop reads CARCHGGAGAGSSYNEQFF. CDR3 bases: TGTGCCCGCTGTCACGGGGGGGCGGGGGCGGGGAGCTCCTACAATGAGCAGTTCTTC.